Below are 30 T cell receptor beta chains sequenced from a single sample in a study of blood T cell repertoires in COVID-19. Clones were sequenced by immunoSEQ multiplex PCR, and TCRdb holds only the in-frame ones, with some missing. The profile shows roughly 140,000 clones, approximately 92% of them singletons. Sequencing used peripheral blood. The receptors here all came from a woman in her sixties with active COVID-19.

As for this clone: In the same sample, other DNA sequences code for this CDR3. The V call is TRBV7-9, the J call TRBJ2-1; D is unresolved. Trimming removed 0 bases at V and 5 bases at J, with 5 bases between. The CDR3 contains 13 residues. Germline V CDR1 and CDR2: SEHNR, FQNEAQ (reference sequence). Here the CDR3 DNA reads TGTGCCAGCAGCTTAGCAGCCCACAATGAGCAGTTCTTC. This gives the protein CASSLAAHNEQFF.

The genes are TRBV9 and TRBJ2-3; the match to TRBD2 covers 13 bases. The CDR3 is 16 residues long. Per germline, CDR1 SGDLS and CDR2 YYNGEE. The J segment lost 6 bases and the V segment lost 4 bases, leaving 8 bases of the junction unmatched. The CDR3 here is CASSLGTSGNRDTQYF. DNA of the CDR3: TGTGCCAGCAGCCTGGGGACTAGCGGGAACCGGGATACGCAGTATTTT. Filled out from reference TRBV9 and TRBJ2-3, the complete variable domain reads DSGVTQTPKHLITATGQRVTLRCSPRSGDLSVYWYQQSLDQGLQFLIQYYNGEERAKGNILERFSAQQFPDLHSELNLSSLELGDSALYFCASSLGTSGNRDTQYFGPGTRLTVL.

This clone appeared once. The CDR3 protein is CASSEEAGRFYEQYF. The CDR3 DNA follows: TGTGCCAGCAGTGAGGAAGCGGGACGATTCTACGAGCAGTACTTC. V is TRBV2 and J is TRBJ2-7; TRBD2 agrees at 7 bases. CDR3 length: 15 amino acids. CDR1 is SNHLY, CDR2 FYNNEI, per germline. Trimming cost V 3 bases and J 3 bases; bases outside gene matches: 8.

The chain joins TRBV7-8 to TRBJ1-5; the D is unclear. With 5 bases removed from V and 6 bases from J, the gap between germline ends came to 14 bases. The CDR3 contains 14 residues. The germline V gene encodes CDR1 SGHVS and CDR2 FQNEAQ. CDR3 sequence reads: CASSLGRVTQPQHF. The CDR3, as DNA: TGTGCCAGCAGCCTGGGGAGGGTCACTCAGCCCCAGCATTTT.

Here the CDR3 DNA reads TGTGCCAGTAGCCCCGGGAGGAATTCACCCCTCCACTTT. It encodes CASSPGRNSPLHF. V is TRBV19 and J is TRBJ1-6; D ambiguous. This CDR3 is built from 13 residues. Per the germline V gene, CDR1 is LNHDA and CDR2 is SQIVND (reference sequence). Trimming removed 6 bases at V and 7 bases at J, with 10 bases between.

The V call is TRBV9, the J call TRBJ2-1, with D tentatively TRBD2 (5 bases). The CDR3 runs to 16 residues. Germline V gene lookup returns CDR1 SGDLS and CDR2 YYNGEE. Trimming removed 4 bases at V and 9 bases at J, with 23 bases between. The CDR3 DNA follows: TGTGCCAGCAGCACATCTGGGCGGGCCCCCCTGGGTGAGCAGTTCTTC. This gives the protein CASSTSGRAPLGEQFF.

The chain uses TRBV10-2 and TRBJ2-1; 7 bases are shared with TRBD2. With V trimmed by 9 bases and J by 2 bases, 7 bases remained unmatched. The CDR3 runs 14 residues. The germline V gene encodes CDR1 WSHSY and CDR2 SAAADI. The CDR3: CASFLAGPYNEQFF. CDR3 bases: TGCGCCAGTTTCTTAGCGGGCCCCTACAATGAGCAGTTCTTC.

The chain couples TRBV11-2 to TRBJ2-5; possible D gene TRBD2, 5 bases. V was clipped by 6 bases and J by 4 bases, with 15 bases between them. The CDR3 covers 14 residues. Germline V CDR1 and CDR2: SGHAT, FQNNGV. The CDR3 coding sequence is TGTGCCAGCAGTAGCGCCCGATGGGGAGAGACCCAGTACTTC. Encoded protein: CASSSARWGETQYF.

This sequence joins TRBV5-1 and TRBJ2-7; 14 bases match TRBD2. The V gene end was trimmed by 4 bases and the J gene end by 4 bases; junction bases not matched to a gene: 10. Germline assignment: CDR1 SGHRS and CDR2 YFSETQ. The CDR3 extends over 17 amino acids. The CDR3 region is CASSPGTSGRRWYEQYF. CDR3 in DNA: TGCGCCAGCAGCCCCGGGACTAGCGGGAGAAGGTGGTACGAGCAGTACTTC.

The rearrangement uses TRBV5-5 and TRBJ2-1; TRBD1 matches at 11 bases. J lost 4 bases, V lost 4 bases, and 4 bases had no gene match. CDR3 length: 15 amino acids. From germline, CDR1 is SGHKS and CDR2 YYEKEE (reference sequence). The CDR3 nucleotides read TGTGCCAGCAGCACCGGACAGGGGGCTTACAATGAGCAGTTCTTC. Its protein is CASSTGQGAYNEQFF.

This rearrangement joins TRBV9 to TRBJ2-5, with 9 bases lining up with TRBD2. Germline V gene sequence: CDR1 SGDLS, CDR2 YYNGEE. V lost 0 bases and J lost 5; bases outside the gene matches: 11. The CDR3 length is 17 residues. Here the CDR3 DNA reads TGTGCCAGCAGCGTAGTTGAGGCTAGCGGGAAGGAGGAGACCCAGTACTTC. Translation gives CASSVVEASGKEETQYF.

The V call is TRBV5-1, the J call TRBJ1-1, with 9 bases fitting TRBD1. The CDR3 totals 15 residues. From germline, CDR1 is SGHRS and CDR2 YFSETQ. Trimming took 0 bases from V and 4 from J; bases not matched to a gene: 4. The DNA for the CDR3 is TGCGCCAGCAGCTTGGCGGGGACAGGGACCACTGAAGCTTTCTTT. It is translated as CASSLAGTGTTEAFF.

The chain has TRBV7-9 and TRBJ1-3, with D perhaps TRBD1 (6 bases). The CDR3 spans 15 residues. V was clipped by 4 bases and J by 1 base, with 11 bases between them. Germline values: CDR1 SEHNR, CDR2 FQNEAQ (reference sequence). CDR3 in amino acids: CASSSYRVSGNTIYF. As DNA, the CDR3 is TGTGCCAGCAGCTCCTACAGGGTTTCTGGAAACACCATATATTTT.

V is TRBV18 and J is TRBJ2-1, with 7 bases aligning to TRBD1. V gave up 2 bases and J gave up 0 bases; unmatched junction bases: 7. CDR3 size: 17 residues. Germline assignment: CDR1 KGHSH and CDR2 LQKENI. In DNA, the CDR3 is TGTGCCAGCTCACCAAGGACAGGCGTTAGCTCCTACAATGAGCAGTTCTTC. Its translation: CASSPRTGVSSYNEQFF. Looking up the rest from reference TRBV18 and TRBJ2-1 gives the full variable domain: NAGVMQNPRHLVRRRGQEARLRCSPMKGHSHVYWYRQLPEEGLKFMVYLQKENIIDESGMPKERFSAEFPKEGPSILRIQQVVRGDSAAYFCASSPRTGVSSYNEQFFGPGTRLTVL.

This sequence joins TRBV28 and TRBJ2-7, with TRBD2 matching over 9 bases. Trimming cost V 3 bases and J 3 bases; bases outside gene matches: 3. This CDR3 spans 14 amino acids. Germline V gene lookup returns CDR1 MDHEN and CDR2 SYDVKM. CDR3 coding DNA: TGTGCCAGCAGTTTCGGACTAGCGAGCTACGAGCAGTACTTC. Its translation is CASSFGLASYEQYF.

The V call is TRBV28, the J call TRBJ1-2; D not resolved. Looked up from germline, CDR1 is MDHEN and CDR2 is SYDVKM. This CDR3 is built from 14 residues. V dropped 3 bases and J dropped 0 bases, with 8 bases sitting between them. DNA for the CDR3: TGTGCCAGCAGTTTCAGTCCTTCTAACTATGGCTACACCTTC. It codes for CASSFSPSNYGYTF.

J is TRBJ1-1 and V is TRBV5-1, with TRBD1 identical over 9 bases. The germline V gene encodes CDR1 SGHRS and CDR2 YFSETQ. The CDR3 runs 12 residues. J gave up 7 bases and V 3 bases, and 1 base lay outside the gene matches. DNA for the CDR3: TGCGCCAGCAGCTGGGGACAGGGTGAAGCTTTCTTT. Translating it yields CASSWGQGEAFF.

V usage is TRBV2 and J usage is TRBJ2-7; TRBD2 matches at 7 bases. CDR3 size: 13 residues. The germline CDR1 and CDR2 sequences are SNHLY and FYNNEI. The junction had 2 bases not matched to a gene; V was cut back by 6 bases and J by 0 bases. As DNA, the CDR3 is TGTGCCAGCAGCAGCGGGGACTCCTACGAGCAGTACTTC. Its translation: CASSSGDSYEQYF.

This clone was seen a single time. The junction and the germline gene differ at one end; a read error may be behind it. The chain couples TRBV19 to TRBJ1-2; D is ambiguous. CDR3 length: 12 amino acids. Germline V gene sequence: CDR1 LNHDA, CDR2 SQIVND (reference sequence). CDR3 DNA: TGTGCCAGTAGTATCGCTTCAACTCGAGCTCTCTTC. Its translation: CASSIASTRALF.

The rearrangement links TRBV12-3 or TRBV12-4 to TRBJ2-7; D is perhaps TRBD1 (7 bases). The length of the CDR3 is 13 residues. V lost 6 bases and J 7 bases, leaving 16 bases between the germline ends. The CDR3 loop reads CASSRGTVGEQYF. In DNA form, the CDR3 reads TGTGCCAGCAGCCGGGGGACAGTCGGGGAGCAGTACTTC.

CDR3 protein: CASRANPGGGGELFF. The CDR3 region has the DNA TGTGCCAGCCGAGCAAATCCAGGGGGAGGCGGGGAGCTGTTTTTT. The chain links TRBV2 to TRBJ2-2; a possible D gene is TRBD1 (7 bases). V was shortened by 8 bases and J by 7 bases, with 20 bases between the two germline ends. CDR1 and CDR2 (germline): SNHLY, FYNNEI. The CDR3 runs 15 residues.

The CDR3 nucleotides read TGCAGCGTTGTTGAGAGTGCTAGTTTGGAGACCCAGTACTTC. Translation gives CSVVESASLETQYF. The chain combines TRBV29-1 with TRBJ2-5, with no clear D. Germline V gene data show CDR1 as SQVTM and CDR2 as ANQGSEA. V was cut by 4 bases and J by 5 bases, with 17 bases left in between. There are 14 residues in the CDR3.

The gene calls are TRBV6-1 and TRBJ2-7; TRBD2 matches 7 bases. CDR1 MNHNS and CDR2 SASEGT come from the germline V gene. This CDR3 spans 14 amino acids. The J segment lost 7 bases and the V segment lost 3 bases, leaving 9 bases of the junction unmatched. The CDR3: CASSDNPTGREQYF. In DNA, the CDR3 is TGTGCCAGCAGTGACAACCCGACCGGGAGGGAGCAGTACTTC.

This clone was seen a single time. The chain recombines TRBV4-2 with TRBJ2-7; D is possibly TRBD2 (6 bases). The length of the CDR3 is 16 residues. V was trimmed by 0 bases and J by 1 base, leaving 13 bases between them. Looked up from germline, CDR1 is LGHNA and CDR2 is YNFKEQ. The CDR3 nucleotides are TGTGCCAGCAGCCAAGAGAGGGGCGGGAATTCCTACGAGCAGTACTTC. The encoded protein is CASSQERGGNSYEQYF.

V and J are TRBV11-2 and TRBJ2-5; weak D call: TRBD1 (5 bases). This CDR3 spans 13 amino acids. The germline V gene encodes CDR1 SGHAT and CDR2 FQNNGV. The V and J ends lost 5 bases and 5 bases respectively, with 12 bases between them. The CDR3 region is CASSPGFVETQYF. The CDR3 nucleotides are TGTGCCAGCAGCCCAGGGTTTGTGGAGACCCAGTACTTC.

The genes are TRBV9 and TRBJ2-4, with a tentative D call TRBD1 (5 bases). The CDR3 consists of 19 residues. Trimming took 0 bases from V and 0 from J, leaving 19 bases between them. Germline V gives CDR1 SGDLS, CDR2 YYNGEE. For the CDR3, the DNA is TGTGCCAGCAGCGTAGTACCGACTTGGGGCAGCGTAGCCAAAAACATTCAGTACTTC. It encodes CASSVVPTWGSVAKNIQYF.

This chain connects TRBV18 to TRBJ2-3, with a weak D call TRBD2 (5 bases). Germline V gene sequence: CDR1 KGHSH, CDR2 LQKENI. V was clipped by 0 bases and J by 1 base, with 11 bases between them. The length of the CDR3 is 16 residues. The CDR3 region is CASSPPIGLRTDTQYF. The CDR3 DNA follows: TGTGCCAGCTCACCACCGATAGGACTGCGCACAGATACGCAGTATTTT.

The CDR3 reads CASANPGTSGRTEQYF. CDR3 nucleotide sequence: TGTGCCAGCGCAAATCCAGGGACTAGCGGGAGGACCGAGCAGTACTTC. The chain is built from TRBV27 and TRBJ2-7; TRBD2 aligns across 15 bases. This CDR3 contains 16 residues. Germline V gene sequence: CDR1 MNHEY, CDR2 SMNVEV (reference sequence). V was pared by 8 bases and J by 6 bases, with 11 bases of the junction left unmatched.

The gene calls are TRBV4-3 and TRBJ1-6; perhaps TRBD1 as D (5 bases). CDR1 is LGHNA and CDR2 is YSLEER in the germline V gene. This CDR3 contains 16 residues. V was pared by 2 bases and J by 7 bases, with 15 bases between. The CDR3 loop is CASSQYRGARNSPLHF. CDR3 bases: TGCGCCAGCAGCCAATACCGTGGGGCGCGGAATTCACCCCTCCACTTT.

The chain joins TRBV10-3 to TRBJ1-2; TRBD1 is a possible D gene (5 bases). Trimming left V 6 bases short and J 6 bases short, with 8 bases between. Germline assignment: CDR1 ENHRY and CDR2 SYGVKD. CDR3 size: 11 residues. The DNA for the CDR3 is TGTGCCATCAGGGGGGGGAATGGCTACACCTTC. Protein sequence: CAIRGGNGYTF.